The source of this T cell receptor beta chain is a study of T cells in Graves' hyperthyroidism and ophthalmopathy (dated by TCRdb to between 2019 and 2020). Study-wide context: Peripheral blood samples were taken at initial diagnosis, before any treatment was given. Thyroid tissue and blood T-cell repertoires from six Graves' hyperthyroidism patients were also compared in the study. To identify distinguishing TCR V-J signatures, a discovery cohort of some 100 patients was used, comprising 43 with Graves' ophthalmopathy and around 60 with stable Graves' hyperthyroidism. Prospective prediction of ophthalmopathy was tested in an independent validation cohort consisting of some 18 hyperthyroidism patients and approximately 16 patients who later progressed to ophthalmopathy. TCR Vbeta CDR3 sequencing of some 140 peripheral blood samples (43 ophthalmopathy, under 80 hyperthyroidism and some 17 progressor patients) is reported in the paper. After blood sampling, hyperthyroidism patients were treated with methimazole at a starting dose of 30 mg daily, and ophthalmopathy patients were treated with high-dose intravenous methylprednisolone. The 95 to 100 discovery patients were randomly split 7:3 into training and test sets.

Study-level results and caveats: Most expanded thyroid clonotypes (frequency above 0.001) were also detected in blood, suggesting blood repertoires may reflect thyroid immune responses. A model built on a 13 V-J signature distinguished ophthalmopathy from stable hyperthyroidism, reaching around 87% sensitivity and around 82% specificity in cross-validation and 80%/75% in testing. In validation, the model predicted progression to ophthalmopathy a median of roughly 6.1 months before onset, with about 67% sensitivity and roughly 73% specificity. Sample size was not statistically predetermined, and investigators were not blinded to group allocation.

This clonotype has ten or more counts. Its antigen has not been determined. Base qualities were left out, and no much larger clone turns up one base away. The TCR beta CDR3 regions were amplified from RNA transcripts. For the first round of RT-PCR on the TCR CDR3, the HTBI primer set was used together with the Qiagen OneStep RT-PCR kit. The libraries were constructed in a second round of multiplex PCR and then size-selected and purified. Libraries were sequenced paired-end with 100 bp reads on an Illumina HiSeq2000. Concerning the study's data processing: SOAPnuke was used to process the raw data, throwing out any read that contained adapters or uncalled bases, had a mean Phred below 15, or lacked an exact constant-primer or identifier match. High-quality paired reads were merged using COPE v1.2.5, and each unique nucleotide sequence was defined as a clonotype. MiTCR v1.1 was used to align clonotypes to the IMGT TRBV, TRBD and TRBJ reference segments. The analysis included only V-J combinations with a frequency above 0.0001, which together covered more than 98% of the repertoires. The TCS score was defined as F50 (clonal expansion) divided by E x V (chaos), with BLOSUM62-based TCRdist calculated between CDR3 peptides within each V-J. Welch's t-statistics and random forest reduced some 510 V-J features to fewer than 15, which were used in a naive Bayes classifier (R e1071). TCRdb applied fastp at Q25 and MiXCR to the public reads, then kept only in-frame beta chains. Identical CDR3 protein sequences are pooled into one entry, listed with their most common genes and DNA. The V and J calls come from TCRdb's annotation, not from the publication. Recorded for this sample are a few hundred thousand distinct CDR3 sequences; roughly 20% of them occurred a single time. Approximately 26% of the sample is in the top ten clones.

V gives up 7 bases and J gives up 1 base, and the segment between their germline ends measures 13 bases. Taken from the germline V gene, the CDR1 and CDR2 loops are MDHEN and SYDVKM. The CDR3 runs 14 residues from the cysteine to the phenylalanine. CDR3 DNA is the only sequence kept; it has 42 bases, read in frame from the first base. A patient counted as having stable Graves' hyperthyroidism if no progression to ophthalmopathy occurred over 18 months of follow-up. The hyperthyroidism patients were between 18 and 65 years old and newly diagnosed, with a disease duration of less than 2 months. Patients with uncontrolled infections, other autoimmune diseases, pregnancy or lactation were excluded. Diagnoses were based on clinical symptoms, serum thyroxine and TRAb, thyroid ultrasound and orbital computed tomography. PBMCs were isolated from about 10 ml of fresh peripheral blood by Ficoll-Paque density gradient centrifugation. Trizol reagent was used to extract total RNA, and RNA quality was then checked on an Agilent 2100 Bioanalyzer.

The sequence was obtained from a man between 18 and 29 years old with Graves' hyperthyroidism. The sequenced material came from blood. This chain is built from TRBV28 and TRBJ1-1; the D gene cannot be named for sure. The CDR3 protein: CASTLDGRNTEAFF. The DNA is TGTGCCAGCACCTTGGACGGTCGGAACACTGAAGCTTTCTTT.